These 23 T cell receptor beta chains originate from one sample sequenced in a study of blood T cell repertoires in COVID-19. Profiled with immunoSEQ multiplex PCR; TCRdb holds only in-frame clones, not every one. Of about 140,000 clones detected, roughly 79% appear once; the ten largest clones hold about 1.8%. The sample consisted of peripheral blood. The receptors derive from a woman in her sixties or seventies with acute or convalescent COVID-19.

V usage is TRBV14 and J usage is TRBJ1-2; D gene ambiguous. There are 12 residues in the CDR3. V dropped 4 bases and J dropped 5 bases, with 8 bases sitting between them. Germline CDR1 SGHDN, CDR2 FVKESK. The CDR3 spells CASSLSGYGYTF. The CDR3, as DNA: TGTGCCAGCAGCCTTTCGGGATATGGCTACACCTTC.

This clone was counted once. The V call is TRBV5-6, the J call TRBJ1-1; 9 bases align to TRBD1. With 1 base clipped from V and 1 base from J, the junction kept 11 bases outside the gene matches. CDR3 length: 18 amino acids. Germline loops: CDR1 SGHDT, CDR2 YYEEEE. The CDR3 bases are TGTGCCAGCAGCTTGTATCCCGGGACAGGGTTTAAGAACACTGAAGCTTTCTTT. Translated, it gives CASSLYPGTGFKNTEAFF.

The J gene is TRBJ2-5, the V gene TRBV3-1 (or the pseudogene TRBV3-2); possible D gene TRBD2, 5 bases. Looked up from germline, CDR1 is LGHDT and CDR2 is YNNKEL (reference sequence). This CDR3 contains 15 residues. V lost 4 bases to trimming and J lost 5 bases, with 17 bases between them. The CDR3 sequence is CASSRPIVGGETQYF. The CDR3 DNA reads as TGTGCCAGCAGCCGCCCGATCGTAGGCGGGGAGACCCAGTACTTC.

This chain joins TRBV28 and TRBJ1-2, with a tentative D call TRBD1 (6 bases). In germline, CDR1 is MDHEN, CDR2 SYDVKM. The CDR3 sequence is 14 residues long. The V end was cut by 8 bases, the J end by 2 bases, with 15 bases between. DNA for the CDR3: TGTGCCAGCCACCGGACAGTGAGAAACTATGGCTACACCTTC. Translating gives CASHRTVRNYGYTF.

This chain connects TRBV27 to TRBJ1-4; tentatively, D is TRBD1 (6 bases). Trimming left V 5 bases short and J 0 bases short, with 10 bases between. Germline-derived CDR1 and CDR2 are MNHEY and SMNVEV (reference sequence). CDR3 length equals 15 residues. In DNA form, the CDR3 reads TGTGCCAGCAGTCGAACAGGGCCAACTAATGAAAAACTGTTTTTT. Translation gives CASSRTGPTNEKLFF. Based on the CDR3 plus reference TRBV27 and TRBJ1-4, the full variable domain is EAQVTQNPRYLITVTGKKLTVTCSQNMNHEYMSWYRQDPGLGLRQIYYSMNVEVTDKGDVPEGYKVSRKEKRNFPLILESPSPNQTSLYFCASSRTGPTNEKLFFGSGTQLSVL.

CDR3 bases: TGTGCCAGCAGTAGCCAGACGGGTGAGCAGTTCTTC. Translation: CASSSQTGEQFF. The chain combines TRBV27 with TRBJ2-1; D gene unclear. CDR3 length equals 12 residues. Germline values: CDR1 MNHEY, CDR2 SMNVEV (reference sequence). Trimming left V 5 bases short and J 9 bases short, with 11 bases between.

The V and J genes are TRBV19 and TRBJ2-1, with 9 nucleotides matching TRBD2. The germline gives CDR1 LNHDA, CDR2 SQIVND (reference sequence). The CDR3 consists of 14 residues. The junction had 11 bases not matched to a gene; V was cut back by 7 bases and J by 10 bases. Here the CDR3 reads CASTPSGIRGEQFF. For the CDR3, the DNA is TGTGCCAGTACGCCTAGCGGGATTCGGGGCGAGCAGTTCTTC.

The CDR3 loop is CASSMGPGQGGGPQHF. CDR3 bases: TGTGCCAGTAGTATGGGGCCGGGACAGGGAGGTGGGCCCCAGCATTTT. The rearrangement joins TRBV19 to TRBJ1-5, with 9 bases fitting TRBD1. This CDR3 is built from 16 residues. Germline trimming cut 3 bases from V and 9 bases from J; bases unmatched to any gene: 12. The germline V gene has CDR1 LNHDA and CDR2 SQIVND (reference sequence).

DNA for the CDR3: TGTGCCAGTAGTATCCTCGGTGAGAGCTCCTACGAGCAGTACTTC. Its translation is CASSILGESSYEQYF. The chain couples TRBV19 to TRBJ2-7; D not certain. The V and J ends lost 3 bases and 0 bases respectively, with 12 bases between them. Germline CDR1 and CDR2: LNHDA and SQIVND (reference sequence). There are 15 residues in the CDR3. The variable domain in full, completed from reference TRBV19 and TRBJ2-7, reads DGGITQSPKYLFRKEGQNVTLSCEQNLNHDAMYWYRQDPGQGLRLIYYSQIVNDFQKGDIAEGYSVSREKKESFPLTVTSAQKNPTAFYLCASSILGESSYEQYFGPGTRLTVT.

CDR3 residues: CASSIGGTRRSQPQHF. The CDR3 coding sequence is TGTGCCAGTAGTATTGGGGGCACCAGGAGATCCCAGCCCCAGCATTTT. The rearrangement joins TRBV19 to TRBJ1-5, with D possibly being TRBD1 (6 bases). Between the trimmed V and J ends, which lost 3 bases and 7 bases, there was a span of 19 bases. The CDR3 sequence is 16 residues long. Per germline, CDR1 LNHDA and CDR2 SQIVND (reference sequence).

The table lists this clone with a few counts. The chain carries TRBV5-6 and TRBJ1-1; D not certain. The V gene's germline CDR1 is SGHDT and CDR2 YYEEEE. V was cut by 0 bases and J by 10 bases, with 13 bases left in between. This CDR3 has 13 amino acids. The DNA of the CDR3 is TGTGCCAGCAGCTTGGACGTCAGCGTGGTAGCTTTCTTT. It specifies CASSLDVSVVAFF.

Remarks on this clone: At one end the junction does not follow the germline gene, possibly because of a read error. The chain uses TRBV5-1 and TRBJ1-1; D remains ambiguous. Per germline, CDR1 SGHRS and CDR2 YFSETQ. This CDR3 contains 14 residues. CDR3 in DNA: TGCGCCAGCAGGTTGGTGAGAGGGAACACTGAAGCTTTCTTT. It translates to CASRLVRGNTEAFF. Looking up the rest from reference TRBV5-1 and TRBJ1-1 gives the full variable domain: KAGVTQTPRYLIKTRGQQVTLSCSPISGHRSVSWYQQTPGQGLQFLFEYFSETQRNKGNFPGRFSGRQFSNSRSEMNVSTLELGDSALYLCASRLVRGNTEAFFGQGTRLTVV.

The chain joins TRBV27 to TRBJ2-2; D is unresolved. CDR1 is MNHEY and CDR2 is SMNVEV in the germline V gene (reference sequence). V was pared by 10 bases and J by 3 bases, with 6 bases between. The CDR3 sequence is 11 residues long. Here the CDR3 DNA reads TGTGCCACCGGGTACACCGGGGAGCTGTTTTTT. Amino acids: CATGYTGELFF.

This chain links TRBV29-1 with TRBJ1-4; D unresolved. The CDR3 is made up of 13 amino acids. Between the trimmed V and J ends, which lost 4 bases and 3 bases, there was a span of 9 bases. Germline CDR1 and CDR2: SQVTM and ANQGSEA. CDR3 loop: CSVVKSANEKLFF. The CDR3 DNA reads as TGCAGCGTTGTGAAATCAGCTAATGAAAAACTGTTTTTT.

The chain uses TRBV5-1 and TRBJ2-2; maybe TRBD2 (6 bases). The V gene's germline CDR1 is SGHRS and CDR2 YFSETQ. The V end lost 0 bases, the J end lost 5 bases, and 11 bases lay between the germline ends. CDR3 length equals 15 residues. The CDR3 coding sequence is TGCGCCAGCAGCTTGGGCGGGACTGCGACCGGGGAGCTGTTTTTT. The encoded protein is CASSLGGTATGELFF.

The V and J genes are TRBV5-1 and TRBJ2-1; 10 bases map to TRBD2. Germline V gives CDR1 SGHRS, CDR2 YFSETQ. CDR3 length: 17 amino acids. V dropped 4 bases and J dropped 2; count of bases not matched to a gene: 9. This CDR3 reads CASSVQSSGRAYNEQFF. CDR3 DNA: TGCGCCAGCAGCGTTCAATCAAGCGGGAGGGCCTACAATGAGCAGTTCTTC.

The gene calls are TRBV6-6 and TRBJ1-2; D unresolved. V was shortened by 6 bases and J by 8 bases, with 25 bases between the two germline ends. Germline loops: CDR1 MNHNY, CDR2 SVGAGI (reference sequence). The CDR3 extends over 16 amino acids. This CDR3 reads CASRPRSLRKNLGYTF. DNA for the CDR3: TGTGCCAGCAGGCCCCGGTCCCTCCGAAAAAACCTAGGCTACACCTTC.

The V gene is TRBV6-1, the J gene TRBJ2-3; D unclear. Germline V CDR1 and CDR2: MNHNS, SASEGT. The CDR3 covers 15 residues. The V and J ends lost 2 bases and 4 bases respectively, with 13 bases between them. The CDR3 is CASSERRVLADTQYF. CDR3 sequence (DNA): TGTGCCAGCAGTGAACGGAGAGTCTTGGCAGATACGCAGTATTTT.

In DNA, the CDR3 is TGCGCCAGCAGCCTTCTAGCGGGAGATGGGGAGCAGTTCTTC. This encodes CASSLLAGDGEQFF. The rearrangement joins TRBV10-2 to TRBJ2-1; 10 bases map to TRBD2. The V segment lost 6 bases and the J segment 10 bases; nucleotides outside the gene matches: 9. The germline CDR1 and CDR2 sequences are WSHSY and SAAADI. This CDR3 comprises 14 residues.

The rearrangement joins TRBV19 to TRBJ2-1, with 9 bases identical to TRBD2. The germline V gene has CDR1 LNHDA and CDR2 SQIVND (reference sequence). Trimming took 5 bases from V and 6 from J; bases not matched to a gene: 5. The CDR3 sequence is 14 residues long. For the CDR3, the DNA is TGTGCCAGTAGTTCGGGCGGGAGGGCCAATGAGCAGTTCTTC. It yields the protein CASSSGGRANEQFF.

The chain links TRBV11-2 to TRBJ2-7; D is possibly TRBD2 (6 bases). The V end was cut by 2 bases, the J end by 3 bases, with 11 bases between. There are 14 residues in the CDR3. Germline CDR1 and CDR2: SGHAT and FQNNGV. CDR3 in DNA: TGTGCCAGCAGCTTATTAGGAGGGAACTACGAGCAGTACTTC. It translates to CASSLLGGNYEQYF. Full variable domain (remainder filled in from reference TRBV11-2 and TRBJ2-7): EAGVAQSPRYKIIEKRQSVAFWCNPISGHATLYWYQQILGQGPKLLIQFQNNGVVDDSQLPKDRFSAERLKGVDSTLKIQPAKLEDSAVYLCASSLLGGNYEQYFGPGTRLTVT.

The V gene is TRBV7-5, the J gene TRBJ2-1; TRBD2 is the table's D call and was not checked against the DNA. TRBV7-5 is a pseudogene. CDR3 length equals 20 residues. The CDR3 bases are TGTGTCAGAAGCTTAGCGGGCCAACGAAAACCGGGGCTAGCGGGAGATGAGCAGTTCTTC. It encodes CVRSLAGQRKPGLAGDEQFF.

This chain uses TRBV28 with TRBJ1-1, with D maybe TRBD1 (5 bases). In germline, CDR1 is MDHEN, CDR2 SYDVKM. Trimming pared 1 base from V and 8 bases from J, leaving 8 bases between. CDR3 length equals 12 residues. In DNA, the CDR3 is TGTGCCAGCAGTTTATCCCGGGGGGAAGCTTTCTTT. It is translated as CASSLSRGEAFF.